Below are 16 T cell receptor beta chains sequenced from a single sample in a study of blood T cell repertoires in COVID-19. Method: immunoSEQ multiplex PCR; TCRdb's copy keeps in-frame clones and lacks some. This sample yields 300,000 to 350,000 clones, of which around 89% are seen a single time; over 3.5% belongs to the top ten. The sample comprised PBMCs or T cells enriched from blood (not recorded which). These receptors originate from a woman in her late teens or twenties with acute COVID-19.

V usage is TRBV5-1 and J usage is TRBJ1-5, with a tentative D call TRBD1 (5 bases). The CDR3 loop spans 14 amino acids. The germline gives CDR1 SGHRS, CDR2 YFSETQ. V shed 1 base and J shed 4 bases, with 9 bases lying between them. The CDR3 loop is CASSLQGDNQPQHF. CDR3 nucleotides: TGCGCCAGCAGCTTGCAAGGGGATAATCAGCCCCAGCATTTT.

The chain uses TRBV10-1 and TRBJ2-7; 7 nucleotides match TRBD1. Germline V gives CDR1 WNHNN, CDR2 SYGVQD (reference sequence). The CDR3 spans 16 residues. Losses at the gene ends were 0 bases for V and 2 bases for J; bases not matched to a gene: 7. CDR3 nucleotide sequence: TGCGCCAGCAGTGAGTCGACAACAGGGGACCCCTACGAGCAGTACTTC. Protein product: CASSESTTGDPYEQYF.

The chain is built from TRBV3-1 (or the pseudogene TRBV3-2) and TRBJ1-1; possibly TRBD1 for D (5 bases). This CDR3 contains 14 residues. The germline gives CDR1 LGHDT, CDR2 YNNKEL (reference sequence). V was pared by 4 bases and J by 4 bases, with 13 bases between. In DNA form, the CDR3 reads TGTGCCAGCAGCCTTCGTTCGGGGGGCACTGAAGCTTTCTTT. Its protein is CASSLRSGGTEAFF.

This clone appeared once. The chain employs TRBV27 and TRBJ1-5, with D unclear. This CDR3 is 15 amino acids long. Trimming removed 0 bases from V and 2 bases from J, with 8 bases in between. The germline V gene encodes CDR1 MNHEY and CDR2 SMNVEV (reference sequence). The CDR3 region is CASSLSSPGNQPQHF. The CDR3 DNA reads as TGTGCCAGCAGTTTATCCTCCCCAGGCAATCAGCCCCAGCATTTT.

The chain couples TRBV12-3 or TRBV12-4 to TRBJ1-1; D gene ambiguous. Trimming removed 5 bases from V and 1 base from J, with 8 bases in between. The CDR3 length is 13 residues. The CDR3 DNA is TGTGCCAGCAGTACTCAGGAGAACACTGAAGCTTTCTTT. It encodes CASSTQENTEAFF.

The gene calls are TRBV5-1 and TRBJ1-3; weak D call: TRBD1 (5 bases). Germline-derived CDR1 and CDR2 are SGHRS and YFSETQ. CDR3 length: 16 amino acids. Trimming pared 4 bases from V and 3 bases from J, leaving 17 bases between. The CDR3 DNA reads as TGCGCCAGCAGCCATAGCCCCAGGGATGGTGGAAACACCATATATTTT. Translated, it gives CASSHSPRDGGNTIYF. Combining the CDR3 with reference TRBV5-1 and TRBJ1-3 gives the whole variable domain KAGVTQTPRYLIKTRGQQVTLSCSPISGHRSVSWYQQTPGQGLQFLFEYFSETQRNKGNFPGRFSGRQFSNSRSEMNVSTLELGDSALYLCASSHSPRDGGNTIYFGEGSWLTVV.

The chain recombines TRBV5-4 with TRBJ2-1, with 8 bases identical to TRBD1. Trimming at V came to 0 bases and at J to 7 bases, leaving 6 bases not matched to a gene. This CDR3 contains 15 residues. The germline CDR1 and CDR2 sequences are SGHNT and YYREEE (reference sequence). This chain's CDR3 is CASSLGTGIRNEQFF. CDR3 in DNA: TGTGCCAGCAGCTTGGGGACAGGGATTAGGAATGAGCAGTTCTTC.

This chain joins TRBV19 and TRBJ1-1; 7 positions match TRBD1. Germline loops: CDR1 LNHDA, CDR2 SQIVND (reference sequence). This CDR3 spans 13 amino acids. V was clipped by 9 bases and J by 3 bases; unmatched bases: 7. In DNA form, the CDR3 reads TGTGCCAGCACGGGACAGAGATACACTGAAGCTTTCTTT. It yields the protein CASTGQRYTEAFF.

This clone has only one observation. This chain connects TRBV4-1 to TRBJ2-7; D perhaps matches TRBD2 (7 bases). V was shortened by 2 bases and J by 4 bases, with 12 bases between the two germline ends. The CDR3 runs 14 residues. Germline CDR1 is MGHRA and CDR2 is YSYEKL. CDR3 in DNA: TGCGCCAGCAGCCAAAAGGGGGGGGCGTACGAGCAGTACTTC. Translation: CASSQKGGAYEQYF.

The chain is built from TRBV10-3 and TRBJ1-1; 9 bases match TRBD1. V lost 6 bases and J lost 0; bases outside the gene matches: 5. The germline gives CDR1 ENHRY, CDR2 SYGVKD. CDR3 length: 15 residues. CDR3 sequence (DNA): TGTGCCATCAGGGGACAGGGAACCATGAACACTGAAGCTTTCTTT. Protein: CAIRGQGTMNTEAFF.

The chain employs TRBV10-3 and TRBJ1-1, with TRBD1 matching 9 bases. The germline gives CDR1 ENHRY, CDR2 SYGVKD. This CDR3 has 15 amino acids. V gave up 4 bases and J gave up 2 bases; unmatched junction bases: 5. The DNA for the CDR3 is TGTGCCATCAGTGCTGTACAGGGGGCTAACACTGAAGCTTTCTTT. This encodes CAISAVQGANTEAFF.

This sequence joins TRBV29-1 and TRBJ1-1; 8 bases align to TRBD1. CDR3 length equals 16 residues. Trimming at V came to 4 bases and at J to 0 bases, leaving 10 bases not matched to a gene. Germline-derived CDR1 and CDR2 are SQVTM and ANQGSEA. In nucleotides, the CDR3 is TGCAGCGTTGTTGTTAGACAGGGGCCAATGAACACTGAAGCTTTCTTT. This translates into CSVVVRQGPMNTEAFF. Full variable domain (remainder filled in from reference TRBV29-1 and TRBJ1-1): SAVISQKPSRDICQRGTSLTIQCQVDSQVTMMFWYRQQPGQSLTLIATANQGSEATYESGFVIDKFPISRPNLTFSTLTVSNMSPEDSSIYLCSVVVRQGPMNTEAFFGQGTRLTVV.

The rearrangement joins TRBV13 to TRBJ1-1; D is unresolved. The CDR3 spans 14 residues. Trimming cost V 3 bases and J 0 bases, with 8 bases left between them. Germline loops: CDR1 PRHDT, CDR2 FYEKMQ (reference sequence). In nucleotides, the CDR3 is TGTGCCAGCAGCTTTTACAGAATGAACACTGAAGCTTTCTTT. Translating gives CASSFYRMNTEAFF. Filled out from reference TRBV13 and TRBJ1-1, the complete variable domain reads AAGVIQSPRHLIKEKRETATLKCYPIPRHDTVYWYQQGPGQDPQFLISFYEKMQSDKGSIPDRFSAQQFSDYHSELNMSSLELGDSALYFCASSFYRMNTEAFFGQGTRLTVV.

V and J are TRBV3-1 (or the pseudogene TRBV3-2) and TRBJ1-2; D unresolved. CDR1 and CDR2 (germline): LGHDT, YNNKEL (reference sequence). The CDR3 is made up of 16 amino acids. Trimming stripped 1 base from V and 0 bases from J, with 12 bases between. CDR3 sequence: CASSQVPAAANYGYTF. CDR3 DNA sequence: TGTGCCAGCAGCCAAGTCCCGGCGGCGGCTAACTATGGCTACACCTTC.

J is TRBJ2-5 and V is TRBV18; 8 positions agree with TRBD2. This CDR3 is 15 amino acids long. V gave up 4 bases and J gave up 1 base; unmatched junction bases: 5. Germline V CDR1 and CDR2: KGHSH, LQKENI. This CDR3 reads CASSLLAGFQETQYF. The DNA for the CDR3 is TGTGCCAGCTCACTGTTAGCGGGATTCCAAGAGACCCAGTACTTC. The full variable domain, with the rest looked up from reference TRBV18 and TRBJ2-5, is NAGVMQNPRHLVRRRGQEARLRCSPMKGHSHVYWYRQLPEEGLKFMVYLQKENIIDESGMPKERFSAEFPKEGPSILRIQQVVRGDSAAYFCASSLLAGFQETQYFGPGTRLLVL.

The chain couples TRBV6-6 to TRBJ2-2; 7 nucleotides agree with TRBD1. Looked up from germline, CDR1 is MNHNY and CDR2 is SVGAGI (reference sequence). The length of the CDR3 is 15 residues. Germline trimming cut 5 bases from V and 5 bases from J; bases unmatched to any gene: 8. CDR3 residues: CASSVNRGYTGELFF. The DNA for the CDR3 is TGTGCCAGCAGTGTGAACAGGGGTTATACCGGGGAGCTGTTTTTT.